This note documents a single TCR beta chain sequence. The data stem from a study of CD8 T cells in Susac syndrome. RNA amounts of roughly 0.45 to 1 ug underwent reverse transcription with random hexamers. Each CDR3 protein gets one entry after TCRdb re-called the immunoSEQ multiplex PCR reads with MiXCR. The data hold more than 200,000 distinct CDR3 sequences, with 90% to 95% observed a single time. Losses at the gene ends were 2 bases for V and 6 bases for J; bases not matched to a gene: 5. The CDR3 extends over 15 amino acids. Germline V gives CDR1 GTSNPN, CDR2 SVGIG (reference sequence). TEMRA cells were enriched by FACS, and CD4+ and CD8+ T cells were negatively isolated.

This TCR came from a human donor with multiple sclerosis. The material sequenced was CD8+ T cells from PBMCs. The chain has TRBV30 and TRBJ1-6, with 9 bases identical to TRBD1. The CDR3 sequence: CAWSPGTGPNSPLHF. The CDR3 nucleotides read TGTGCCTGGAGTCCCGGGACAGGGCCTAATTCACCCCTCCACTTT.